Described below is a single T cell receptor (beta chain) sequence and its context. The antigen is not known. Data came from immunoSEQ multiplex PCR; TCRdb stores just in-frame clones and leaves some out. Of more than 2 million clones in the sample, around 96% were seen once. Positively selected for CCR7, the CD45RO-negative cells used as naive CD8 cells excluded terminally differentiated effector memory CD45RA+ cells. This CDR3 has 16 amino acids. Germline V gene data show CDR1 as SQVTM and CDR2 as ANQGSEA. V dropped 5 bases and J dropped 2; count of bases not matched to a gene: 11. These data come from a study of shared clonotypes between healthy human individuals. Overall study results and limits: It was observed that about 5% of naive CD4 clonotypes were shared across several donors.

The chain has TRBV29-1 and TRBJ2-3, with 9 bases fitting TRBD2. This clonotype was obtained from a man between 18 and 35 years old in good health. Material: naive CD8+ T cells sorted from blood. CDR3 in amino acids: CSVCETSGCYTDTQYF. The CDR3, as DNA: TGCAGCGTTTGTGAGACTAGCGGCTGCTACACAGATACGCAGTATTTT.